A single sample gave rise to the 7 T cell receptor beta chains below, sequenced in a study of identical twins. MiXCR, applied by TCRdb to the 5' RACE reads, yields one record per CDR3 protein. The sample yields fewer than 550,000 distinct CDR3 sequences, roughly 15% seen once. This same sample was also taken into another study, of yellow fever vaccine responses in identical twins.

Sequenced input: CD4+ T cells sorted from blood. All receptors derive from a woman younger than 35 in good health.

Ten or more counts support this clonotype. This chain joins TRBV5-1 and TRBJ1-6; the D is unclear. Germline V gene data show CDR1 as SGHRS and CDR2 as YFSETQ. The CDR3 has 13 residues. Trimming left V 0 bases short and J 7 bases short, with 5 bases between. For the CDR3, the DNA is TGCGCCAGCAGCTTGGAAAAGAATTCACCCCTCCACTTT. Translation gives CASSLEKNSPLHF.

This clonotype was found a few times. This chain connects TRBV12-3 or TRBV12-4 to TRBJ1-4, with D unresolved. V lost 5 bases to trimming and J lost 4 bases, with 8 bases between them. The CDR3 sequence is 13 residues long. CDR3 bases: TGTGCCAGCAGTCTCGACTATAATGAAAAACTGTTTTTT. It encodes CASSLDYNEKLFF.

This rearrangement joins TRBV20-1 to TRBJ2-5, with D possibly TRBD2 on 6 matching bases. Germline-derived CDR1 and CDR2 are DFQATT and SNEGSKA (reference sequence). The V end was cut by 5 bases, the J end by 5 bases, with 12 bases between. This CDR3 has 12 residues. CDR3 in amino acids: CSAARREETQYF. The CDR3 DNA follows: TGCAGTGCTGCAAGGAGGGAGGAGACCCAGTACTTC.

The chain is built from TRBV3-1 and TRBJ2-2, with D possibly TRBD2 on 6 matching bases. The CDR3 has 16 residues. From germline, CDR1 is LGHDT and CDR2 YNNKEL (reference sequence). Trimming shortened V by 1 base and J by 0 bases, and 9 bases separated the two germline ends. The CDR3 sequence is CASSQVAGTNTGELFF. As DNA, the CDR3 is TGTGCCAGCAGCCAAGTTGCGGGAACGAACACCGGGGAGCTGTTTTTT.

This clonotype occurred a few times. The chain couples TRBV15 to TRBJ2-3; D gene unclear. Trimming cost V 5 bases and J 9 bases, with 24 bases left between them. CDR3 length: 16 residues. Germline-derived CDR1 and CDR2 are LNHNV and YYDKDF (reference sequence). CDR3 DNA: TGTGCCACCAGCGGCCGTCCTCTAACGTCCCTGAGGACGCAGTATTTT. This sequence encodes CATSGRPLTSLRTQYF.

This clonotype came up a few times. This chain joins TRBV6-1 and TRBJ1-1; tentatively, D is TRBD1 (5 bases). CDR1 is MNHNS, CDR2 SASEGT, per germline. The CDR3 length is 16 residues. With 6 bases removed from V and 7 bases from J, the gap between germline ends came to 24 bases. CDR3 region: CASRPVRGLFWGEAFF. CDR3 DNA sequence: TGTGCCAGCAGACCAGTGCGGGGCCTTTTTTGGGGTGAAGCTTTCTTT.

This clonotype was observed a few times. In DNA form, the CDR3 reads TGCAGTGCTTCGGAGACAGGGGTTGGCGGGGAGCTGTTTTTT. Encoded protein: CSASETGVGGELFF. The rearrangement links TRBV20-1 to TRBJ2-2; TRBD1 aligns across 8 bases. Germline CDR1 is DFQATT and CDR2 is SNEGSKA (reference sequence). The trim removed 5 bases at V and 7 bases at J, leaving 9 bases unmatched. The CDR3 is 14 amino acids.